The 32 T cell receptor beta chains below all came from one sample that was sequenced in a study of CD8 T cells in ankylosing spondylitis. No antigen has been assigned to these receptors. Study conclusions and caveats: Ankylosing spondylitis blood appeared to be characterized by a TCR beta motif of several highly homologous variants.

Using its own MiXCR run on the 5' RACE reads, TCRdb lists one record per CDR3 protein. This sample yields some 800,000 distinct CDR3 sequences, of which 12% are seen a single time; less than 0.65% belongs to the top ten. Sequenced: blood, either unsorted or a sorted T cell fraction (not recorded which). These TCRs come from a male donor with ankylosing spondylitis.

The rearrangement links TRBV21-1 to TRBJ2-7. TRBV21-1 is recorded as a pseudogene. CDR3 length: 13 residues. CDR3 amino acids: CASSLIFDYEQYF. The CDR3 coding sequence is TGTGCCAGCAGCCTCATATTCGACTACGAGCAGTACTTC.

This clonotype was detected ten times or more. V gene TRBV7-2 combines with J gene TRBJ2-5; D not certain. Germline assignment: CDR1 SGHTA and CDR2 FQGNSA. The CDR3 contains 15 residues. Trimming shortened V by 4 bases and J by 1 base, and 13 bases separated the two germline ends. CDR3 protein: CASSSNRKLQETQYF. The CDR3 DNA reads as TGTGCCAGCAGCTCAAACCGCAAACTCCAAGAGACCCAGTACTTC.

The rearrangement links TRBV7-8 to TRBJ2-5, with TRBD2 identical over 8 bases. The CDR3 covers 17 residues. Germline V gene data show CDR1 as SGHVS and CDR2 as FQNEAQ. After removal of 1 base from V and 5 bases from J, the junction contained 12 bases not matched to a gene. This CDR3 is CASSLGYSGGLGETQYF. DNA of the CDR3: TGTGCCAGCAGCTTAGGATACAGCGGGGGCTTAGGGGAGACCCAGTACTTC.

This clonotype was counted at least ten times. The chain carries TRBV5-1 and TRBJ2-2, with D perhaps matching TRBD1 (6 bases). Trimming took off 2 bases at V and 2 bases at J, with 10 bases between the two ends. Germline values: CDR1 SGHRS, CDR2 YFSETQ. The CDR3 extends over 15 amino acids. The DNA of the CDR3 is TGCGCCAGCAGCTTTGTGGGGACAAACACCGGGGAGCTGTTTTTT. Translation: CASSFVGTNTGELFF.

The rearrangement joins TRBV20-1 to TRBJ2-1; D ambiguous. The CDR3 contains 11 residues. From germline, CDR1 is DFQATT and CDR2 SNEGSKA (reference sequence). Trimming removed 5 bases from V and 5 bases from J, with 7 bases in between. This CDR3 reads CSASGHNEQFF. Written as DNA, the CDR3 is TGCAGTGCTTCAGGCCACAATGAGCAGTTCTTC.

This clonotype was detected only a few times. The chain is built from TRBV6-5 and TRBJ2-1, with 7 bases lining up with TRBD2. CDR3 size: 16 residues. Germline V gene lookup returns CDR1 MNHEY and CDR2 SVGAGI. V dropped 0 bases and J dropped 3; count of bases not matched to a gene: 5. CDR3 nucleotide sequence: TGTGCCAGCAGTTACTCGAGCGGGATAGGCTACAATGAGCAGTTCTTC. Translating gives CASSYSSGIGYNEQFF.

This clonotype turned up a few times. This chain links TRBV2 with TRBJ2-1; weak D call: TRBD1 (6 bases). CDR3 size: 14 residues. The germline V gene encodes CDR1 SNHLY and CDR2 FYNNEI. The V and J ends lost 7 bases and 6 bases respectively, with 16 bases between them. Here the CDR3 reads CASMGALLRNEQFF. In nucleotides, the CDR3 is TGTGCCAGCATGGGGGCCTTACTACGCAATGAGCAGTTCTTC.

The table lists this clonotype with a few counts. This chain uses TRBV28 with TRBJ2-7, with 8 nucleotides matching TRBD2. Germline CDR1 MDHEN, CDR2 SYDVKM. CDR3 size: 13 residues. The trim removed 4 bases at V and 4 bases at J, leaving 3 bases unmatched. CDR3 coding DNA: TGTGCCAGCAGTTGGACTAGCAAATACGAGCAGTACTTC. Its translation: CASSWTSKYEQYF.

This clonotype has a handful of counts. This chain connects TRBV7-2 to TRBJ2-1; D unresolved. CDR1 and CDR2 (germline): SGHTA, FQGNSA. The V and J ends lost 1 base and 6 bases respectively, with 10 bases between them. The CDR3 loop spans 14 amino acids. In DNA, the CDR3 is TGTGCCAGCAGCTTAGGGGTAGTCCCCAATGAGCAGTTCTTC. It encodes CASSLGVVPNEQFF.

This clonotype occurred a few times. The chain has TRBV20-1 and TRBJ2-3, with no clear D. From germline, CDR1 is DFQATT and CDR2 SNEGSKA (reference sequence). The CDR3 extends over 14 amino acids. Trimming took 3 bases from V and 6 from J, leaving 16 bases between them. The CDR3 DNA reads TGCAGTGCTAGTCTGTGGGTCGGCGGTGATACGCAGTATTTT. Translated, it gives CSASLWVGGDTQYF.

The rearrangement links TRBV24-1 to TRBJ2-1, with D uncertain. The V gene lost 3 bases and the J gene lost 6 bases, with 14 bases spanning the gap. Germline CDR1 is KGHDR and CDR2 is SFDVKD. There are 15 residues in the CDR3. CDR3 residues: CATSDRTNDINEQFF. DNA for the CDR3: TGTGCCACCAGTGATCGAACAAATGACATCAATGAGCAGTTCTTC.

This clonotype showed up just a few times. The genes are TRBV20-1 and TRBJ2-1; 7 bases agree with TRBD2. Germline values: CDR1 DFQATT, CDR2 SNEGSKA (reference sequence). The CDR3 is made up of 18 amino acids. The J segment lost 1 base and the V segment lost 7 bases, leaving 19 bases of the junction unmatched. The CDR3 DNA follows: TGCAGTGTTCCTGACAAAAGCGGGCTAGCGGCTTCCTACAATGAGCAGTTCTTC. It translates to CSVPDKSGLAASYNEQFF.

This clonotype was seen at least ten times. The chain carries TRBV12-3 or TRBV12-4 and TRBJ1-6; tentative D call: TRBD1 (6 bases). Trimming removed 5 bases at V and 9 bases at J, with 23 bases between. This CDR3 contains 17 residues. The CDR3 sequence is CASSPPPRGGRGSPLHF. The CDR3, as DNA: TGTGCCAGCAGTCCCCCCCCTAGAGGGGGTCGGGGTTCACCCCTCCACTTT.

The V and J genes are TRBV7-2 and TRBJ1-5; possibly TRBD1 for D (5 bases). The germline V gene has CDR1 SGHTA and CDR2 FQGNSA. The V end was cut by 6 bases, the J end by 6 bases, with 18 bases between. The CDR3 consists of 15 residues. CDR3 residues: CASREEAGGTQPQHF. For the CDR3, the DNA is TGTGCCAGCAGGGAGGAGGCGGGGGGAACTCAGCCCCAGCATTTT.

This clonotype occurred a few times. The V call is TRBV20-1, the J call TRBJ1-2; TRBD1 agrees at 7 bases. This CDR3 spans 13 amino acids. V dropped 6 bases and J dropped 4; count of bases not matched to a gene: 8. Germline V gene lookup returns CDR1 DFQATT and CDR2 SNEGSKA (reference sequence). This chain's CDR3 is CSARTTGVYGYTF. CDR3 DNA: TGCAGTGCCAGGACCACAGGGGTCTATGGCTACACCTTC.

This clonotype was seen a few times. The chain links TRBV5-1 to TRBJ2-5; D is possibly TRBD1 (6 bases). Trimming left V 5 bases short and J 7 bases short, with 18 bases between. The CDR3 totals 14 residues. Germline V gene data show CDR1 as SGHRS and CDR2 as YFSETQ. The CDR3: CASRGRTADGTQYF. The CDR3, as DNA: TGCGCCAGCAGGGGAAGGACAGCGGATGGGACCCAGTACTTC.

V gene TRBV20-1 combines with J gene TRBJ2-1, with 9 positions matching TRBD2. Trimming at V came to 8 bases and at J to 7 bases, leaving 9 bases not matched to a gene. This CDR3 comprises 13 residues. Germline V gene sequence: CDR1 DFQATT, CDR2 SNEGSKA (reference sequence). Here the CDR3 reads CSQTLAGRNEQFF. The CDR3 bases are TGCAGTCAAACCCTAGCGGGGAGGAATGAGCAGTTCTTC.

This clonotype was counted between two and nine times. The chain employs TRBV9 and TRBJ2-1, with a possible D match to TRBD1 (6 bases). Trimming took 0 bases from V and 8 from J, leaving 9 bases between them. The CDR3 covers 13 residues. The germline V gene has CDR1 SGDLS and CDR2 YYNGEE. Written as DNA, the CDR3 is TGTGCCAGCAGCGTAGCGCCAGGGGATGAGCAGTTCTTC. Encoded protein: CASSVAPGDEQFF.

The chain joins TRBV5-6 to TRBJ1-2; D remains ambiguous. Germline V gives CDR1 SGHDT, CDR2 YYEEEE. V was clipped by 4 bases and J by 5 bases, with 21 bases between them. The CDR3 loop spans 16 amino acids. The CDR3: CASSPVPAVFSYGYTF. As DNA, the CDR3 is TGTGCCAGCAGCCCGGTCCCAGCAGTCTTTTCATATGGCTACACCTTC. Supplemented by reference TRBV5-6 and TRBJ1-2, the full variable domain reads DAGVTQSPTHLIKTRGQQVTLRCSPKSGHDTVSWYQQALGQGPQFIFQYYEEEERQRGNFPDRFSGHQFPNYSSELNVNALLLGDSALYLCASSPVPAVFSYGYTFGSGTRLTVV.

This clonotype came up a few times. The chain carries TRBV19 and TRBJ2-3; perhaps TRBD2 as D (6 bases). Germline V gene lookup returns CDR1 LNHDA and CDR2 SQIVND (reference sequence). This CDR3 contains 14 residues. V lost 7 bases and J 0 bases, leaving 11 bases between the germline ends. The CDR3: CASKPGVSTDTQYF. The CDR3 nucleotides read TGTGCCAGTAAACCGGGGGTCAGCACAGATACGCAGTATTTT.

This clonotype was seen a few times. This chain links TRBV5-1 with TRBJ2-1; D is unresolved. Between the trimmed V and J ends, which lost 0 bases and 5 bases, there was a span of 6 bases. The CDR3 consists of 13 residues. Germline V gene data show CDR1 as SGHRS and CDR2 as YFSETQ. CDR3 sequence (DNA): TGCGCCAGCAGCTTGGTGGTAGACAATGAGCAGTTCTTC. Protein product: CASSLVVDNEQFF.

V gene TRBV6-5 combines with J gene TRBJ2-2; D is tentatively TRBD1 or TRBD2 (5 bases each). From germline, CDR1 is MNHEY and CDR2 SVGAGI. There are 14 residues in the CDR3. Trimming removed 5 bases from V and 7 bases from J, with 14 bases in between. CDR3 DNA sequence: TGTGCCAGCAGTCTACAGGCGAGGGACGGGGAGCTGTTTTTT. Its protein product is CASSLQARDGELFF.

V is TRBV24-1 and J is TRBJ2-3, with D perhaps TRBD1 or TRBD2 (5 bases each). This CDR3 comprises 14 residues. V dropped 2 bases and J dropped 4 bases, with 9 bases sitting between them. Per the germline V gene, CDR1 is KGHDR and CDR2 is SFDVKD. CDR3 nucleotide sequence: TGTGCCACCAGTGATTCCCTGGGGGCAGATACGCAGTATTTT. It encodes CATSDSLGADTQYF.

This clonotype was picked up many times. The CDR3 coding sequence is TGTGCCAGCAGTTTGGTGGCGGATTTTAATCAGCCCCAGCATTTT. This sequence encodes CASSLVADFNQPQHF. The chain combines TRBV12-3 or TRBV12-4 with TRBJ1-5, with D unclear. The CDR3 is made up of 15 amino acids. V was trimmed by 3 bases and J by 4 bases, leaving 13 bases between them.

This clonotype has a handful of counts. J is TRBJ2-1 and V is TRBV18; 8 bases are a match to TRBD2. CDR3 length: 15 residues. From germline, CDR1 is KGHSH and CDR2 LQKENI. Trimming cost V 6 bases and J 3 bases; bases outside gene matches: 7. The CDR3 here is CASSISGGHYNEQFF. For the CDR3, the DNA is TGTGCCAGCTCCATCTCGGGAGGGCACTACAATGAGCAGTTCTTC. Together with reference TRBV18 and TRBJ2-1, the CDR3 gives the full variable domain: NAGVMQNPRHLVRRRGQEARLRCSPMKGHSHVYWYRQLPEEGLKFMVYLQKENIIDESGMPKERFSAEFPKEGPSILRIQQVVRGDSAAYFCASSISGGHYNEQFFGPGTRLTVL.

The V and J genes are TRBV5-7 and TRBJ2-1; D not resolved. TRBV5-7 is known as an ORF, though its function is uncertain. This CDR3 spans 14 amino acids. V was trimmed by 8 bases and J by 3 bases, leaving 15 bases between them. The CDR3 sequence: CARSPGLYYNEQFF. As DNA, the CDR3 is TGTGCCAGGAGCCCCGGGCTCTACTACAATGAGCAGTTCTTC.

This clonotype was detected many times. The chain is built from TRBV12-3 or TRBV12-4 and TRBJ1-1; D might be TRBD1 (6 bases). V dropped 6 bases and J dropped 1 base, with 12 bases sitting between them. The CDR3 is 14 residues long. The CDR3 DNA reads as TGTGCCAGCAGCCACGGACAGACGAACACTGAAGCTTTCTTT. It specifies CASSHGQTNTEAFF.

This clonotype was detected only once. This rearrangement joins TRBV5-5 to TRBJ2-1; 11 bases align to TRBD2. The length of the CDR3 is 15 residues. The germline V gene has CDR1 SGHKS and CDR2 YYEKEE (reference sequence). After removal of 2 bases from V and 7 bases from J, the junction contained 5 bases not matched to a gene. The CDR3 nucleotides read TGTGCCAGCAGCTTTCTAGCGGGAGGACAAAATGAGCAGTTCTTC. Translation gives CASSFLAGGQNEQFF.

This clonotype was seen only a few times. The V and J genes are TRBV2 and TRBJ2-4; 7 bases fit TRBD1. CDR1 and CDR2 (germline): SNHLY, FYNNEI. V shed 8 bases and J 5 bases; nucleotides not matched to a gene: 3. The CDR3 runs to 12 residues. The CDR3 region is CASSGTENIQYF. CDR3 bases: TGTGCCAGCTCCGGGACAGAAAACATTCAGTACTTC.

The chain carries TRBV7-2 and TRBJ2-5, with a weak D call TRBD1 (6 bases). Germline CDR1 and CDR2: SGHTA and FQGNSA. Between the trimmed V and J ends, which lost 3 bases and 3 bases, there was a span of 8 bases. The CDR3 is 13 amino acids. The CDR3 region is CASSFHREETQYF. The CDR3 DNA is TGTGCCAGCAGCTTCCACAGGGAAGAGACCCAGTACTTC.

This clonotype was detected a few times. J is TRBJ2-1 and V is TRBV20-1; the D is unclear. Germline CDR1 is DFQATT and CDR2 is SNEGSKA (reference sequence). CDR3 size: 13 residues. V lost 0 bases and J lost 6, with 9 bases in between. DNA for the CDR3: TGCAGTGCTAGAGATTTATGGGGCAATGAGCAGTTCTTC. As protein: CSARDLWGNEQFF.

The chain is built from TRBV6-1 and TRBJ1-6, with TRBD1 identical over 7 bases. Trimming took 6 bases from V and 4 from J; bases not matched to a gene: 6. CDR3 length: 15 amino acids. CDR1 is MNHNS, CDR2 SASEGT, per germline. The CDR3 spells CASRGDSLYNSPLHF. The CDR3 bases are TGTGCCAGCAGAGGGGACAGTCTTTATAATTCACCCCTCCACTTT.